The 11 T cell receptor beta chains below all came from one sample that was sequenced in a study of memory CD4+ T cells and cytomegalovirus serostatus. The sort gate was single viable CD3+CD4+CD8-CD45RO+ cells for memory CD4+ T cells. Clones were sequenced by immunoSEQ multiplex PCR, and TCRdb holds only the in-frame ones, with some missing. This table holds 50,000 to 60,000 clones, about 80% found once. Source material: memory CD4+ T cells from blood. These receptor sequences come from an adult in good health and CMV-seropositive.

The chain uses TRBV9 and TRBJ1-1; a possible D gene is TRBD1 (6 bases). CDR3 length: 15 amino acids. Trimming removed 4 bases at V and 0 bases at J, with 13 bases between. Germline assignment: CDR1 SGDLS and CDR2 YYNGEE. CDR3 region: CASSPGQYMNTEAFF. The CDR3 nucleotides are TGTGCCAGCAGCCCCGGACAGTACATGAACACTGAAGCTTTCTTT.

CDR3 amino acids: CASRGQGARSYTDTQYF. The CDR3 DNA sequence: TGTGCCAGCAGGGGGCAGGGGGCCCGCTCATACACAGATACGCAGTATTTT. This chain connects TRBV7-9 to TRBJ2-3; 8 bases are shared with TRBD1. Losses at the gene ends were 6 bases for V and 2 bases for J; bases not matched to a gene: 13. The CDR3 covers 17 residues. Germline CDR1 reads SEHNR; CDR2 reads FQNEAQ (reference sequence).

This clone was counted a few times. The chain has TRBV28 and TRBJ2-5; 16 nucleotides align to TRBD2. CDR3 length: 21 residues. V shed 4 bases, J shed 7 bases, and the junction held 21 bases outside the gene matches. Germline V gives CDR1 MDHEN, CDR2 SYDVKM. The CDR3 sequence is CASSYLRSGLAGGLTIGTQYF. The CDR3 nucleotides read TGTGCCAGCAGTTATTTACGTTCGGGACTAGCGGGAGGGCTAACTATAGGGACCCAGTACTTC. Based on the CDR3 plus reference TRBV28 and TRBJ2-5, the full variable domain is DVKVTQSSRYLVKRTGEKVFLECVQDMDHENMFWYRQDPGLGLRLIYFSYDVKMKEKGDIPEGYSVSREKKERFSLILESASTNQTSMYLCASSYLRSGLAGGLTIGTQYFGPGTRLLVL.

The CDR3 is CASSPADRRNTEAFF. CDR3 DNA sequence: TGTGCCAGCAGTCCCGCGGACAGGAGGAACACTGAAGCTTTCTTT. The genes are TRBV28 and TRBJ1-1; the match to TRBD1 covers 7 bases. This CDR3 is built from 15 residues. V was clipped by 5 bases and J by 1 base; unmatched bases: 7. Germline V gene data show CDR1 as MDHEN and CDR2 as SYDVKM.

This clone was seen just once. This chain joins TRBV5-4 and TRBJ1-2; TRBD1 is a possible D gene (5 bases). The CDR3 totals 13 residues. Germline V gene data show CDR1 as SGHNT and CDR2 as YYREEE (reference sequence). V shed 6 bases and J shed 6 bases, with 15 bases lying between them. This CDR3 reads CASTLDTVHGYTF. CDR3 nucleotides: TGTGCCAGCACCCTGGACACGGTACATGGCTACACCTTC.

V gene TRBV5-1 combines with J gene TRBJ2-7, with D maybe TRBD2 (5 bases). CDR3 length: 16 residues. From germline, CDR1 is SGHRS and CDR2 YFSETQ. Trimming stripped 1 base from V and 3 bases from J, with 17 bases between. For the CDR3, the DNA is TGCGCCAGCAGCTTGACCCCCGTAGCGACTGGCTACGAGCAGTACTTC. It encodes CASSLTPVATGYEQYF. Full variable domain (outside the CDR3, taken from reference TRBV5-1 and TRBJ2-7): KAGVTQTPRYLIKTRGQQVTLSCSPISGHRSVSWYQQTPGQGLQFLFEYFSETQRNKGNFPGRFSGRQFSNSRSEMNVSTLELGDSALYLCASSLTPVATGYEQYFGPGTRLTVT.

The chain is built from TRBV27 and TRBJ1-6; 7 bases line up with TRBD1. Unmatched junction bases numbered 7, after V lost 3 bases and J lost 2 bases. Germline-derived CDR1 and CDR2 are MNHEY and SMNVEV (reference sequence). This CDR3 is 17 amino acids long. The CDR3 region is CASSFGTAEPYNSPLHF. The CDR3 coding sequence is TGTGCCAGCAGTTTCGGGACAGCGGAGCCCTATAATTCACCCCTCCACTTT.

The gene calls are TRBV2 and TRBJ2-7; 7 positions match TRBD2. The CDR3 extends over 15 amino acids. CDR1 and CDR2 (germline): SNHLY, FYNNEI. Trimming took 6 bases from V and 0 from J; bases not matched to a gene: 8. CDR3 protein: CASSHAAGNSYEQYF. CDR3 in DNA: TGTGCCAGCAGCCACGCAGCGGGGAACTCCTACGAGCAGTACTTC.

This chain joins TRBV29-1 and TRBJ2-7; TRBD2 might be the D (6 bases). Trimming shortened V by 8 bases and J by 5 bases, and 25 bases separated the two germline ends. This CDR3 has 15 residues. Germline lookup yields CDR1 SQVTM and CDR2 ANQGSEA. CDR3: CSLSPAGQLNDEQYF. The CDR3, as DNA: TGCAGCCTTTCCCCGGCGGGGCAGCTTAACGACGAGCAGTACTTC.

The J gene is TRBJ1-2, the V gene TRBV7-2; no reliable D call. This CDR3 comprises 14 residues. V lost 4 bases, J lost 8 bases, and 17 bases lay in between. Per the germline V gene, CDR1 is SGHTA and CDR2 is FQGNSA. CDR3 in amino acids: CASSSTPWREGYTF. The CDR3 bases are TGTGCCAGCAGCTCGACCCCTTGGCGGGAGGGCTACACCTTC. Drawing the rest from reference TRBV7-2 and TRBJ1-2, the complete variable domain is GAGVSQSPSNKVTEKGKDVELRCDPISGHTALYWYRQSLGQGLEFLIYFQGNSAPDKSGLPSDRFSAERTGGSVSTLTIQRTQQEDSAVYLCASSSTPWREGYTFGSGTRLTVV.

The CDR3 bases are TGTGCCAGCAGCTCCAGCGGAAGCACCTACGAGCAGTACTTC. Its protein product is CASSSSGSTYEQYF. The genes are TRBV5-4 and TRBJ2-7, with D possibly being TRBD2 (5 bases). The germline V gene has CDR1 SGHNT and CDR2 YYREEE (reference sequence). The CDR3 consists of 14 residues. With 3 bases removed from V and 2 bases from J, the gap between germline ends came to 12 bases.